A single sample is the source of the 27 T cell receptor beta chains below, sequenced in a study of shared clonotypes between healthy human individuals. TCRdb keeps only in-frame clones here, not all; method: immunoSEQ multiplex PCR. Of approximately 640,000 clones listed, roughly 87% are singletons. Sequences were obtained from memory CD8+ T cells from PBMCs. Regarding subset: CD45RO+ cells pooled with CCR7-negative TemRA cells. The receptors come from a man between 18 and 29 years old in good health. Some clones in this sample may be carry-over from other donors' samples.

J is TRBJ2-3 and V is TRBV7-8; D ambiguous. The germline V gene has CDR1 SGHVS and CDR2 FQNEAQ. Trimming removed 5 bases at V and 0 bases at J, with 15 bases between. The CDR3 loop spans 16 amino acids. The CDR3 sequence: CASSPLGITSTDTQYF. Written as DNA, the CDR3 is TGTGCCAGCAGCCCTCTGGGAATAACTAGCACAGATACGCAGTATTTT.

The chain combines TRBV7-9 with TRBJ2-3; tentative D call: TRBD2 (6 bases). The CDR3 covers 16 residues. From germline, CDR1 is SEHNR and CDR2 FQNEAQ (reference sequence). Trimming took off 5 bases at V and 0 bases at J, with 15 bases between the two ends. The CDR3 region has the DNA TGTGCCAGCAGCCATGGGTGGCGGGGAAGCACAGATACGCAGTATTTT. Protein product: CASSHGWRGSTDTQYF. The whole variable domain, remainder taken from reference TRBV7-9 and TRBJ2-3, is DTGVSQNPRHKITKRGQNVTFRCDPISEHNRLYWYRQTLGQGPEFLTYFQNEAQLEKSRLLSDRFSAERPKGSFSTLEIQRTEQGDSAMYLCASSHGWRGSTDTQYFGPGTRLTVL.

The CDR3 sequence: CASSYWGEIGELFF. The DNA of the CDR3 is TGTGCCAGCAGTTACTGGGGTGAGATCGGGGAGCTGTTTTTT. The chain recombines TRBV6-6 with TRBJ2-2; D remains unclear. Germline V gene lookup returns CDR1 MNHNY and CDR2 SVGAGI (reference sequence). Trimming took off 1 base at V and 7 bases at J, with 10 bases between the two ends. The CDR3 has 14 amino acids.

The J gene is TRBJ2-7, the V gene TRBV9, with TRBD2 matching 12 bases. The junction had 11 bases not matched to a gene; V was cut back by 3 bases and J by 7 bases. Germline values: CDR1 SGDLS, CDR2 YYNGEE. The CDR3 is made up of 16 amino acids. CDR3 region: CASSARTSGAVWEQYF. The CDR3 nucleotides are TGTGCCAGCAGCGCTCGGACTAGCGGGGCGGTCTGGGAGCAGTACTTC. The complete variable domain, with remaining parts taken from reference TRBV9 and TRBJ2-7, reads DSGVTQTPKHLITATGQRVTLRCSPRSGDLSVYWYQQSLDQGLQFLIQYYNGEERAKGNILERFSAQQFPDLHSELNLSSLELGDSALYFCASSARTSGAVWEQYFGPGTRLTVT.

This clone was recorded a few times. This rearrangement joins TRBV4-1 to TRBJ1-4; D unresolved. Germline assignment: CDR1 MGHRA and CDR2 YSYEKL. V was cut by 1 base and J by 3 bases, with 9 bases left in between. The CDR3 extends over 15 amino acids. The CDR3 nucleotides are TGCGCCAGCAGCCAAGGTGACGGTGCTAATGAAAAACTGTTTTTT. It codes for CASSQGDGANEKLFF.

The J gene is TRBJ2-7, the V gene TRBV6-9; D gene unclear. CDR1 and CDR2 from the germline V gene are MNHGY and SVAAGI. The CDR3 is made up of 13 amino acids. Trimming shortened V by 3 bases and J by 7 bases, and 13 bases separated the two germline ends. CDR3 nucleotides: TGTGCCAGCAGTTACCCCGGCCCGCCGGAGCAGTACTTC. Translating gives CASSYPGPPEQYF.

CDR3 region: CASSLLSLGTGELFF. The DNA of the CDR3 is TGTGCCAGCAGCTTACTGTCCCTTGGTACCGGGGAGCTGTTTTTT. The rearrangement uses TRBV7-6 and TRBJ2-2, with D unclear. The CDR3 has 15 residues. V lost 2 bases to trimming and J lost 5 bases, with 12 bases between them. Germline V gene sequence: CDR1 SGHVS, CDR2 FNYEAQ.

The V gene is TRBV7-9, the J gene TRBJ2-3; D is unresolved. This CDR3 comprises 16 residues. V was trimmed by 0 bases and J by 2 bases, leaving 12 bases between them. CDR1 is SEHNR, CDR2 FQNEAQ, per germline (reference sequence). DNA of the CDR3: TGTGCCAGCAGCTTAGCGCCGTCGGCGAACACAGATACGCAGTATTTT. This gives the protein CASSLAPSANTDTQYF.

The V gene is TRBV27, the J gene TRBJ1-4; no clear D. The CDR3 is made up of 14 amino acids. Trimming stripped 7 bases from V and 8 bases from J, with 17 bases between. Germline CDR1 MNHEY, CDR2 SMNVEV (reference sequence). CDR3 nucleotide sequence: TGTGCCAGCACCAGCGACCCTCGATTGGAAAAACTGTTTTTT. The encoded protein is CASTSDPRLEKLFF.

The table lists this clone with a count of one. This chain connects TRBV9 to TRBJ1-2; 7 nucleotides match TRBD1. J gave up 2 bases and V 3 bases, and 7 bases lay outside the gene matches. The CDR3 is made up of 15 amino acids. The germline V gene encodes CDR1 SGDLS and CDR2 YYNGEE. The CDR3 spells CASSGGTERNYGYTF. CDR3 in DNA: TGTGCCAGCAGCGGCGGGACAGAGAGGAACTATGGCTACACCTTC.

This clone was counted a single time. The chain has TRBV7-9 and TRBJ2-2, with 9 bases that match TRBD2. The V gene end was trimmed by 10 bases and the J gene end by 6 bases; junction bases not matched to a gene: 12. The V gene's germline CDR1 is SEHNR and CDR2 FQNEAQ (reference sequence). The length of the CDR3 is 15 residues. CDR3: CANQSGLALSGELFF. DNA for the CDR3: TGTGCCAACCAATCGGGACTAGCTTTGTCCGGGGAGCTGTTTTTT.

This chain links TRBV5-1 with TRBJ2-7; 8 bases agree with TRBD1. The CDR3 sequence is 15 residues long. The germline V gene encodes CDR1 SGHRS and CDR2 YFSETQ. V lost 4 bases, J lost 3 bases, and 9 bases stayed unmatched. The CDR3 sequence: CASSVAGGTLYEQYF. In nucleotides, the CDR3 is TGCGCCAGCAGCGTGGCAGGGGGCACTCTCTACGAGCAGTACTTC.

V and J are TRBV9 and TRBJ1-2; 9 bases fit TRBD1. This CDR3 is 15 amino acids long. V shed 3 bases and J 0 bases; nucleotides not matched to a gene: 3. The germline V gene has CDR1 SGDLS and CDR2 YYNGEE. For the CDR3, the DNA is TGTGCCAGCAGCGGGGACAGGGCAACTAACTATGGCTACACCTTC. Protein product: CASSGDRATNYGYTF.

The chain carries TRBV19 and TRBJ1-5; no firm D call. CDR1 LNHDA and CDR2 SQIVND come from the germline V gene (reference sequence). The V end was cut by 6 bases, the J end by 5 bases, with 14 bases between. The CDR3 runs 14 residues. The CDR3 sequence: CASSLVGPYQPQHF. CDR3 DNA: TGTGCCAGTAGCCTCGTAGGCCCTTATCAGCCCCAGCATTTT.

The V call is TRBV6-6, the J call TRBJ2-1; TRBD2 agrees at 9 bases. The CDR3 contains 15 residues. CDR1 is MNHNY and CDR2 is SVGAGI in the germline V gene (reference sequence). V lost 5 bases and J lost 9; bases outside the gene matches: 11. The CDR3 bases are TGTGCCAGCAGTCCGCGGGGGACTAGCATCGGTGAGCAGTTCTTC. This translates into CASSPRGTSIGEQFF.

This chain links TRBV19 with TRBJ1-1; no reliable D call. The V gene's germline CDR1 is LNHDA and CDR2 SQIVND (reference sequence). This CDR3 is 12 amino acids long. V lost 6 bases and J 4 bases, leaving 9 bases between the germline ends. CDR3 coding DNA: TGTGCCAGTAGCCTATACGGCACTGAAGCTTTCTTT. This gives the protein CASSLYGTEAFF.

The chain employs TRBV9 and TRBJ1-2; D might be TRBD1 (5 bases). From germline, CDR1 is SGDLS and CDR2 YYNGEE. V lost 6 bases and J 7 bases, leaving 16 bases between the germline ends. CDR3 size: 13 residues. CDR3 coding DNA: TGTGCCAGCACCCCCGGGGGGGGGACTGGCTACACCTTC. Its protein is CASTPGGGTGYTF.

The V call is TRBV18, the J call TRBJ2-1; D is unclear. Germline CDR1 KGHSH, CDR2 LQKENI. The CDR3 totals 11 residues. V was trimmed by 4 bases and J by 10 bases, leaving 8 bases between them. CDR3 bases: TGTGCCAGCTCACTTCTTCTAGAGCAGTTCTTC. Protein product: CASSLLLEQFF.

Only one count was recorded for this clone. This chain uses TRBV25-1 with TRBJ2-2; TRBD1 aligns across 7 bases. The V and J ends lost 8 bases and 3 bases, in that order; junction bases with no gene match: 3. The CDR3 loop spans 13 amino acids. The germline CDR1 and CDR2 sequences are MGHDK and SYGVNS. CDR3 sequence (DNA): TGTGCCAGCTCTACAGGGGACACCGGGGAGCTGTTTTTT. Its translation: CASSTGDTGELFF.

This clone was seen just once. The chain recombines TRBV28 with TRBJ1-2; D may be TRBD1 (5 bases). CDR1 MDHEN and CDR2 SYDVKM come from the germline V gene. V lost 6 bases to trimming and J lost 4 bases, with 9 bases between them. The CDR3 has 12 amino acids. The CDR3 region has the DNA TGTGCCAGCAGCCCGGGGGGCTATGGCTACACCTTC. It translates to CASSPGGYGYTF.

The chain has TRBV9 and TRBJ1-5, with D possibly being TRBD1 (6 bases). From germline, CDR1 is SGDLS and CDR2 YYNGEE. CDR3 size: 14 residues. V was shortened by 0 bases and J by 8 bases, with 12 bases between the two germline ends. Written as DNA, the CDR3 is TGTGCCAGCAGCGTAGAAGGGGGGCGTGAGCCCCAGCATTTT. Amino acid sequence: CASSVEGGREPQHF.

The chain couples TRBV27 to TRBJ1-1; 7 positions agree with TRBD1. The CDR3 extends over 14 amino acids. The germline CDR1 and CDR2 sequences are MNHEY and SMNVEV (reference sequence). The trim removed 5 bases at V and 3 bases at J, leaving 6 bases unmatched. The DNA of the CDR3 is TGTGCCAGCAGTGTCCAGACAGGGTACACTGAAGCTTTCTTT. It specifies CASSVQTGYTEAFF.

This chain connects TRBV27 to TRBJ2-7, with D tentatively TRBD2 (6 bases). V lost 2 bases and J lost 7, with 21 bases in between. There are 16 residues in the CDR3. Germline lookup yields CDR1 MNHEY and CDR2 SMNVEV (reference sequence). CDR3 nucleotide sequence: TGTGCCAGCAGTTTAATAGGAGGGGATCTTTTGAAAGAGCAGTACTTC. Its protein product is CASSLIGGDLLKEQYF.

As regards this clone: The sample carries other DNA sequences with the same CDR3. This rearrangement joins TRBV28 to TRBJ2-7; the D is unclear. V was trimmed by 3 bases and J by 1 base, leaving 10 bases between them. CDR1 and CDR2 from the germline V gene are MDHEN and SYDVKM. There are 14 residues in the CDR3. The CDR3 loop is CASSFSGKSYEQYF. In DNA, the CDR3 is TGTGCCAGCAGTTTTAGTGGCAAGTCCTACGAGCAGTACTTC.

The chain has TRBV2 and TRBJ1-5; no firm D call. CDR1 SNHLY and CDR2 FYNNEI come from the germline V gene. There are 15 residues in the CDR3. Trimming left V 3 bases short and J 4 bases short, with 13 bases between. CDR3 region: CASSDRAEGNQPQHF. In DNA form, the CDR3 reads TGTGCCAGCAGTGATCGGGCAGAAGGAAATCAGCCCCAGCATTTT.

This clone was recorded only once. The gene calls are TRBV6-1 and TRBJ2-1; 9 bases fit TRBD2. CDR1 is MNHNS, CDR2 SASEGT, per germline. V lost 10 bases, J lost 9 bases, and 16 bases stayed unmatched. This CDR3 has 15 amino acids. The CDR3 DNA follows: TGTGCCACCAAAGGCTCGGGACTAGCTTACTCTGAGCAGTTCTTC. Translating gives CATKGSGLAYSEQFF.

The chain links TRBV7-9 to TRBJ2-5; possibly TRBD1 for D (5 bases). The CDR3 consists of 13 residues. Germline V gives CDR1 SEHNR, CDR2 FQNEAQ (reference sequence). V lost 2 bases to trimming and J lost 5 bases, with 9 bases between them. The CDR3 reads CASSLSGWETQYF. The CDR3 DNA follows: TGTGCCAGCAGCTTATCAGGGTGGGAGACCCAGTACTTC.